This is a list of T cell receptor beta chains from one sample in a study of a mutant IDH1 vaccine in newly diagnosed glioma. Measured with immunoSEQ multiplex PCR; TCRdb has only the in-frame clones, and not every one. The sample records around 60,000 clones, roughly 81% being singletons. These receptors have no identified antigens. Here the sequenced sample was PBMCs, taken from a glioma patient whose treatment included an IDH1 peptide vaccine. The receptors shown here come from a man in his thirties or forties with glioma. CDR3s leave out the opening cysteine and the closing phenylalanine or tryptophan. The order of the fields is V gene, J gene, CDR3 protein.

v_call: TRBV6-4; j_call: TRBJ1-2; cdr3_aa: ASSDSFTGGGYT
v_call: TRBV4-1; j_call: TRBJ2-3; cdr3_aa: ASSQSPGLVKSRTDTQY
v_call: TRBV7-9; j_call: TRBJ1-1; cdr3_aa: ASSLVQGGTEAF
v_call: TRBV5-6; j_call: TRBJ1-1; cdr3_aa: ASNNYRALNTEAF
v_call: TRBV2; j_call: TRBJ2-4; cdr3_aa: ASSKSGQGWDIQY
v_call: TRBV27; j_call: TRBJ1-2; cdr3_aa: ASKQTGWSYGYT
v_call: TRBV2; j_call: TRBJ2-3; cdr3_aa: ASSRTHPSGGTDTQY
v_call: TRBV5-1; j_call: TRBJ2-1; cdr3_aa: ASSLGSYNEQF
v_call: TRBV10-3; j_call: TRBJ2-7; cdr3_aa: AISRTSGVYEQY
v_call: TRBV2; j_call: TRBJ1-2; cdr3_aa: ASSGMRTVRYGYT
v_call: TRBV4-1; j_call: TRBJ1-4; cdr3_aa: ASRLFRDTLNEKLF